These T cell receptor beta chains were read from a single sample in a study of blood T cell dynamics during melanoma immunotherapy. Method: immunoSEQ multiplex PCR; TCRdb's copy keeps in-frame clones and lacks some. The data contain 10,000 or so clones, 75% to 90% of them seen just once; the ten biggest clones take up 4%. Sequenced material: blood, taken from a patient treated with checkpoint blockade. These receptors were obtained from a human donor with melanoma. Each CDR3 is given with its conserved first and last residue. Fields, in order: D gene, J gene, clone size, V gene, CDR3 DNA, CDR3 protein. The D gene is left open where the match is weak. Some rows have no size entry. The others give once, few or many, or a class for an expanded clone.

>NA|TRBJ1-5|NA|TRBV7-9
TGTGCCAGCAGCTCCCCTGAGGGGCCCCAGCATTTT
CASSSPEGPQHF
>NA|TRBJ1-5|NA|TRBV28
TGTGCCAGCAGTTCTAGTCAGCCCCAGCATTTT
CASSSSQPQHF
>NA|TRBJ2-2|NA|TRBV23-1
TGCGCCAGCAGCCTAGGCCCGGATGGGGCGAACACCGGGGAGCTGTTTTTT
CASSLGPDGANTGELFF
>NA|TRBJ2-7|once|TRBV28
TGTGCCAGCAGCCCTGCGGTGCCAACCTACGAGCAGTACTTC
CASSPAVPTYEQYF
>NA|TRBJ1-5|once|TRBV2
TGTGCCAGCAGTGTCGGGGGGGGAGGAAATCAGCCCCAGCATTTT
CASSVGGGGNQPQHF
>NA|TRBJ2-7|NA|TRBV7-2
TGTGCCAGCAGCTTATTATCCAGGGGTGGTGACGAGCAGTACTTC
CASSLLSRGGDEQYF
>TRBD2|TRBJ2-5|NA|TRBV9
TGTGCCAGCAGCGTAGGGCGGGAGGAGACCCAGTACTTC
CASSVGREETQYF
>TRBD2|TRBJ2-7|few|TRBV29-1
TGCAGCGTTGGACGACTAGCCCGAGAAAGTTACGAGCAGTACTTC
CSVGRLARESYEQYF
>NA|TRBJ1-1|once|TRBV4-1
TGCGCCAGCAGCCAAGGACAGAACACTGAAGCTTTCTTT
CASSQGQNTEAFF
>NA|TRBJ2-1|once|TRBV11-2
TGTGCCAGCAGCTTTTGGGTGGGAGGTCGCTACAATGAGCAGTTCTTC
CASSFWVGGRYNEQFF
>NA|TRBJ2-1|NA|TRBV6-5
TGTGCCAGCAGTTACTATCAGCTAAGTGAGCAGTTCTTC
CASSYYQLSEQFF
>NA|TRBJ2-7|NA|TRBV5-1
TGCGCCAGCAGCCTGGCACAGGGTTACGAGCAGTACTTC
CASSLAQGYEQYF
>TRBD1|TRBJ1-1|once|TRBV5-4
TGTGCCAGCAGCTACACGACAGGGGGCGGGCGGATGAACACTGAAGCTTTCTTT
CASSYTTGGGRMNTEAFF
>NA|TRBJ2-5|NA|TRBV12-5
TGTGCTAGTGGTTTGGTATCGGACCAAGAGACCCAGTACTTC
CASGLVSDQETQYF
>NA|TRBJ2-2|NA|TRBV9
TGTGCCAGCAGCGTAGGTCCACAGGGGAACACCGGGGAGCTGTTTTTT
CASSVGPQGNTGELFF
>NA|TRBJ2-3|NA|TRBV27
TGTGCCAGCAGCCCGACACCGATTATTACAGATACGCAGTATTTT
CASSPTPIITDTQYF
>NA|TRBJ2-2|NA|TRBV7-6
TGTGCCAGCAGCTTACTCGGGAGCGAAAACACCGGGGAGCTGTTTTTT
CASSLLGSENTGELFF
>NA|TRBJ2-1|once|TRBV7-9
TGTGCCAGCAGCTACTACACAGCAGGGGGGAATGAGCAGTTCTTC
CASSYYTAGGNEQFF
>TRBD2|TRBJ2-5|NA|TRBV5-1
TGCGCCAGCAGCGCAGGACTAGCCCCGGAGACCCAGTACTTC
CASSAGLAPETQYF
>TRBD2|TRBJ2-2|NA|TRBV5-5
TGTGCCAGCAGCTTGGCTTGGGCGGCGGGAGGGGATGCCGGGGAGCTGTTTTTT
CASSLAWAAGGDAGELFF
>TRBD1|TRBJ1-1|once|TRBV11-2
TGTGCCAGCAGCACGCACTACCGGGACAGCCTCTCGAACACTGAAGCTTTCTTT
CASSTHYRDSLSNTEAFF
>NA|TRBJ1-4|NA|TRBV4-3
TGCGCCAGCAGCCAATCCTTTGAGAGGGACACTAATGAAAAACTGTTTTTT
CASSQSFERDTNEKLFF
>NA|TRBJ2-5|NA|TRBV28
TGTGCCAGCAGTCCGACGGGACGCCCCCAAGAGACCCAGTACTTC
CASSPTGRPQETQYF